The TCR beta chain described here comes from a study of blood T cell repertoires in COVID-19. Germline V CDR1 and CDR2: SNHLY, FYNNEI. This CDR3 has 14 amino acids. Trimming left V 3 bases short and J 4 bases short, with 13 bases between. Turning to this clone: Other DNA sequences from this sample encode an identical CDR3 as well.

Some clones are missing from TCRdb's copy, which holds only in-frame ones; the method was immunoSEQ multiplex PCR. The sample shows approximately 200,000 clones, approximately 90% of them seen only once. Material: peripheral blood. V is TRBV2 and J is TRBJ2-7, with D possibly being TRBD1 (6 bases). The sequence came from a woman aged 25 to 39 with acute or convalescent COVID-19. The CDR3 protein is CASSDQGTGYEQYF. In nucleotides, the CDR3 is TGTGCCAGCAGTGACCAGGGGACCGGTTACGAGCAGTACTTC.